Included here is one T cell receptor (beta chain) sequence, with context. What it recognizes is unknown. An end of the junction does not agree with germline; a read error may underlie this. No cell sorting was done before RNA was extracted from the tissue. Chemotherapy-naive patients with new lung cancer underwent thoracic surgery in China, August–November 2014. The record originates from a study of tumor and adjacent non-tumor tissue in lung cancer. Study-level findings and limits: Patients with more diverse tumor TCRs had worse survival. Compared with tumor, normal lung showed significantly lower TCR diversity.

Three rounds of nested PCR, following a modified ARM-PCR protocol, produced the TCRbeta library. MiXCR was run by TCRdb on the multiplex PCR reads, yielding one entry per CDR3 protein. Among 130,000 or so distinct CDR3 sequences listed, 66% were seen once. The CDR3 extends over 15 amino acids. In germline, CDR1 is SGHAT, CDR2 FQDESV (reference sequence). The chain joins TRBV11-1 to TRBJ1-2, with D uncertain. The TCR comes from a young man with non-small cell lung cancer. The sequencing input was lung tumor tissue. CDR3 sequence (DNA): TGTGCCAGCAGCCCAAATTATGGGTCGAACGAAGGCTGCACCTTC. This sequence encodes CASSPNYGSNEGCTF.